Each of the 11 T cell receptor beta chains below was sequenced from the same sample in a study of CD8 T cells in ankylosing spondylitis. TCRdb re-called the 5' RACE reads through MiXCR, storing one row per CDR3 protein. The data hold around 150,000 distinct CDR3 sequences, with about 6.7% observed a single time. Material for sequencing was blood, either unsorted or a sorted T cell fraction (not recorded which). All receptors derive from a female donor with ankylosing spondylitis or in good health (not recorded which).

This clonotype was recorded many times. This CDR3 reads CASRPRQGPLGEQYF. DNA of the CDR3: TGTGCCAGCAGACCACGACAGGGGCCATTGGGCGAGCAGTACTTC. This chain uses TRBV12-3 or TRBV12-4 with TRBJ2-7; 8 nucleotides match TRBD1. V lost 6 bases and J lost 6; bases outside the gene matches: 13. CDR3 length equals 15 residues.

With regard to this clonotype: Since a much larger clone is just one base distant, this may be a read error. This chain joins TRBV12-3 or TRBV12-4 and TRBJ1-2; possible D gene TRBD1, 6 bases. This CDR3 has 18 amino acids. For the CDR3, the DNA is TGTACCAGCAGCAGTGTCACAGGGTCGAATGGTTTTAACTATGGCTACACCTTC. As protein: CTSSSVTGSNGFNYGYTF.

This clonotype appeared many times. The chain recombines TRBV7-3 with TRBJ2-3, with TRBD2 identical over 10 bases. Per the germline V gene, CDR1 is SGHTA and CDR2 is FQGTGA. The CDR3 runs to 16 residues. The V and J ends lost 5 bases and 2 bases, in that order; junction bases with no gene match: 7. The CDR3 region has the DNA TGTGCCAGCAGCCTAGGACTAGCGGAGATCACAGATACGCAGTATTTT. It yields the protein CASSLGLAEITDTQYF.

This clonotype was recorded many times. The rearrangement joins TRBV2 to TRBJ2-1; D unresolved. Trimming cost V 1 base and J 13 bases, with 14 bases left between them. The CDR3 extends over 13 amino acids. The germline CDR1 and CDR2 sequences are SNHLY and FYNNEI. CDR3 in DNA: TGTGCCAGCAGTGAAGGGTGGCCTGCCGGCCAGTTCTTC. Translated: CASSEGWPAGQFF.

This clonotype was seen many times. This chain joins TRBV18 and TRBJ1-1; D call uncertain. This CDR3 comprises 14 residues. Deletions cut 4 bases from V and 2 bases from J, with 11 bases between. Germline V lookup: CDR1 KGHSH, CDR2 LQKENI. The CDR3 protein is CASSLRDLNTEAFF. CDR3 DNA: TGTGCCAGCTCACTAAGGGATCTCAACACTGAAGCTTTCTTT.

This clonotype was seen many times. The CDR3 protein is CASSLQGEGYTF. CDR3 nucleotides: TGTGCCAGCAGTCTCCAGGGAGAAGGCTACACCTTC. This sequence joins TRBV28 and TRBJ1-2; tentative D call: TRBD1 (5 bases). Trimming cost V 5 bases and J 8 bases, with 12 bases left between them. The germline V gene encodes CDR1 MDHEN and CDR2 SYDVKM. The CDR3 runs to 12 residues.

The sample holds many counts of this clonotype. The chain joins TRBV7-3 to TRBJ2-2; unclear D gene. The CDR3 contains 15 residues. CDR1 is SGHTA, CDR2 FQGTGA, per germline. The V end lost 2 bases, the J end lost 3 bases, and 10 bases lay between the germline ends. The chain's CDR3 is CASSLFSFDTGELFF. The CDR3 DNA follows: TGTGCCAGCAGCTTATTCAGCTTCGACACCGGGGAGCTGTTTTTT. Drawing the rest from reference TRBV7-3 and TRBJ2-2, the complete variable domain is GAGVSQTPSNKVTEKGKYVELRCDPISGHTALYWYRQSLGQGPEFLIYFQGTGAADDSGLPNDRFFAVRPEGSVSTLKIQRTERGDSAVYLCASSLFSFDTGELFFGEGSRLTVL.

Note on this clonotype: An end of the junction differs from the germline gene, which may be a read error. The chain's CDR3 is CASSYSSDRARGRF. DNA for the CDR3: TGTGCCAGCAGTTACTCGTCGGACAGGGCGCGGGGGCGGTTT. The chain has TRBV6-5 and TRBJ1-1; the match to TRBD1 covers 8 bases. The CDR3 covers 14 residues. The germline V gene has CDR1 MNHEY and CDR2 SVGAGI.

A few counts support this clonotype. The gene calls are TRBV18 and TRBJ2-7; D is possibly TRBD1 or TRBD2 (5 bases each). The CDR3 is 13 amino acids. Trimming shortened V by 1 base and J by 6 bases, and 10 bases separated the two germline ends. Per germline, CDR1 KGHSH and CDR2 LQKENI. CDR3 nucleotides: TGTGCCAGCTCACCACGAAGGGACCTCGAGCAGTACTTC. Translation gives CASSPRRDLEQYF.

This clonotype has at least ten counts. The genes are TRBV30 and TRBJ1-1, with a possible D match to TRBD1 (5 bases). CDR1 and CDR2 (germline): GTSNPN, SVGIG (reference sequence). The CDR3 runs 17 residues. The V and J ends lost 4 bases and 0 bases respectively, with 21 bases between them. CDR3 bases: TGTGCCTGGATCGGATTCGCCGGGGACCCCATGAACACTGAAGCTTTCTTT. Protein: CAWIGFAGDPMNTEAFF.

Many counts were recorded for this clonotype. This chain links TRBV28 with TRBJ2-7; 10 nucleotides line up with TRBD1. From germline, CDR1 is MDHEN and CDR2 SYDVKM. The CDR3 loop spans 15 amino acids. J was trimmed by 3 bases and V by 6 bases; bases with no gene match: 8. Written as DNA, the CDR3 is TGTGCCAGCAGACCCTCGGGACAGGGGAACTACGAGCAGTACTTC. This encodes CASRPSGQGNYEQYF.